The clone carrying this T cell receptor beta chain occurred a few times. This record comes from a study of CD8+CD57+ T cells in acquired aplastic anemia. CDR1 is LNHNV, CDR2 YYDKDF, per germline (reference sequence). The trim removed 2 bases at V and 8 bases at J, leaving 10 bases unmatched. CDR3 length: 15 amino acids. TCR beta VDJ and CDR3 were profiled, and genomic DNA was the template. TCRdb re-analysed the reads in MiXCR, keeping a single row per CDR3 protein. The table shows 35,000 to 40,000 distinct CDR3 sequences, with around three quarters occurring only once. The chain links TRBV15 to TRBJ1-2; 8 bases are shared with TRBD1. The sequenced sample consisted of sorted CD4+, CD8+, or CD8+CD57+ T cells (not recorded which) from PBMCs. This receptor was taken from a human donor in good health, serving as a control. The CDR3 sequence: CATSRPGQGWGGYTF. As DNA, the CDR3 is TGTGCCACCAGCAGACCTGGACAGGGTTGGGGAGGCTACACCTTC.